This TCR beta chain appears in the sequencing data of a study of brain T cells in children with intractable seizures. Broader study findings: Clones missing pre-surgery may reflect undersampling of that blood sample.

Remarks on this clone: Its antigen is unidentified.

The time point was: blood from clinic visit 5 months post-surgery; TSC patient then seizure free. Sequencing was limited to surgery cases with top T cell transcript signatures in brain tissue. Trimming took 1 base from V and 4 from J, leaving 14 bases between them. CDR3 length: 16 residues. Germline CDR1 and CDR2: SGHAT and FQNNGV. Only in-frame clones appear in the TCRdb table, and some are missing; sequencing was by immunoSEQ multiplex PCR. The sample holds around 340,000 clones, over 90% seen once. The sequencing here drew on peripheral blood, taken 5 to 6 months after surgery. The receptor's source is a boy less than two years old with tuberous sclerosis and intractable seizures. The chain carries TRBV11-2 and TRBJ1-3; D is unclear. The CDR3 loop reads CASSLVAQFTGNTIYF. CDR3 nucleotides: TGTGCCAGCAGCTTAGTGGCACAGTTTACGGGAAACACCATATATTTT.